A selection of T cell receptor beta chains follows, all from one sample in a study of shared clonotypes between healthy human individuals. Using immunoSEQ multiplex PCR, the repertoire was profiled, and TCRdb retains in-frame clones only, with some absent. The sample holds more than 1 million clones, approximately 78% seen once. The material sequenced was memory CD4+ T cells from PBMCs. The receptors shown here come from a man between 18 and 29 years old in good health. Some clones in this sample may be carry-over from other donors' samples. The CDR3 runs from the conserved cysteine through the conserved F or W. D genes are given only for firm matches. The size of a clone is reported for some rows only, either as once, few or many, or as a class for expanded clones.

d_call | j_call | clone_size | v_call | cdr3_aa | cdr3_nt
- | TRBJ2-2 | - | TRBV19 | CATTRTFGELFF | TGTGCCACCACCCGTACTTTCGGGGAGCTGTTTTTT
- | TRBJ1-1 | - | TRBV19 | CASSITENTEAFF | TGTGCCAGCAGTATTACGGAGAACACTGAAGCTTTCTTT
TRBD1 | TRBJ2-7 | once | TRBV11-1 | CASSPSGDRGDEQYF | TGTGCCAGCAGCCCCTCCGGGGACAGGGGTGACGAGCAGTACTTC
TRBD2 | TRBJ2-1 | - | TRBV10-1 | CASSEGLGLAGSEEQFF | TGCGCCAGCAGTGAGGGCTTAGGGCTAGCGGGAAGTGAGGAGCAGTTCTTC
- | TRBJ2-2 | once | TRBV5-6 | CASSPFEARLGELFF | TGTGCCAGCAGTCCTTTTGAGGCTAGGCTCGGGGAGCTGTTTTTT
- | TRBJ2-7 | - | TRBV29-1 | CSVRGRAIRHEQYF | TGCAGCGTGAGGGGTCGGGCGATACGGCACGAGCAGTACTTC
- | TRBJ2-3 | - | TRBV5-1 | CASSVGTSTDTQYF | TGCGCCAGCAGTGTGGGGACAAGCACAGATACGCAGTATTTT
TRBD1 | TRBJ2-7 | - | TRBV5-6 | CASSSGTGFPYVEQYF | TGTGCCAGCAGCTCCGGGACAGGGTTCCCCTACGTGGAGCAGTACTTC
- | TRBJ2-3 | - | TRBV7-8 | CASSLEGGSSTDTQYF | TGTGCCAGCAGCTTAGAGGGCGGGTCTAGCACAGATACGCAGTATTTT
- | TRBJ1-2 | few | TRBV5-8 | CASSILKLEGNYGYTF | TGTGCCAGCAGCATCTTAAAATTGGAGGGAAACTATGGCTACACCTTC
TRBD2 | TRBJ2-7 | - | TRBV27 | CASSRSSGRSYEQYF | TGTGCCAGCAGCCGTTCTAGCGGGAGGTCCTACGAGCAGTACTTC
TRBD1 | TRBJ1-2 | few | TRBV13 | CASSFGQGIYGYTF | TGTGCCAGCAGCTTCGGACAGGGGATCTATGGCTACACCTTC
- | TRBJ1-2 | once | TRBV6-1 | CASSEVLGGDYGYTF | TGTGCCAGCAGTGAAGTTTTAGGGGGGGACTATGGCTACACCTTC
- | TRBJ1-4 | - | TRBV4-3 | CASSLGETATNEKLFF | TGCGCCAGCAGCCTGGGCGAGACGGCAACTAATGAAAAACTGTTTTTT
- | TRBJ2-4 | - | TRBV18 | CASSPRPRQEIIAKNIQYF | TGTGCCAGCTCACCACGACCCCGACAGGAAATAATAGCCAAAAACATTCAGTACTTC
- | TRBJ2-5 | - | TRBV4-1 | CASSQEFFLGERVTQYF | TGCGCCAGCAGCCAAGAATTCTTCCTTGGTGAGAGGGTGACCCAGTACTTC
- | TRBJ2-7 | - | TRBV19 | CASSFDRSSYEQYF | TGTGCCAGTAGTTTTGATAGAAGCTCCTACGAGCAGTACTTC
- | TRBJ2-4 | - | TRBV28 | CASSYQGTAKNIQYF | TGTGCCAGCAGTTATCAGGGTACCGCCAAAAACATTCAGTACTTC